The 3 T cell receptor beta chains in this list originate from one sample, sequenced in a study of T cells expressing NK-cell markers. TCRdb reprocessed the 5' RACE reads and keeps a single row for each CDR3 protein, giving no DNA. This sample contains approximately 440,000 distinct CDR3 sequences. What was sequenced was blood T cells: a sorted CD56 or NKG2C T cell subset, CD4+ or CD8+ T cells, or bulk PBMC T cells (not recorded which). These receptors originate from a woman between 50 and 59 years old in good health.

The rearrangement uses TRBV5-1 and TRBJ1-5; with no DNA, the TCRdb D assignment of TRBD1 cannot be verified. The CDR3 contains 16 residues. From germline, CDR1 is SGHRS and CDR2 YFSETQ. The CDR3 sequence is CASSIRTGKRNQPQHF.

The chain carries TRBV9 and TRBJ2-1; the TCRdb D gene call, TRBD1, has no DNA to confirm it. Per the germline V gene, CDR1 is SGDLS and CDR2 is YYNGEE. This CDR3 is 19 amino acids long. The CDR3 protein is CASSPRGGDSLSSYNEQFF.

The chain is built from TRBV11-1 and TRBJ2-2. CDR3 length: 17 residues. Germline V gene sequence: CDR1 SGHAT, CDR2 FQDESV (reference sequence). The CDR3 protein is CASSLRDGLNAWGELFF.